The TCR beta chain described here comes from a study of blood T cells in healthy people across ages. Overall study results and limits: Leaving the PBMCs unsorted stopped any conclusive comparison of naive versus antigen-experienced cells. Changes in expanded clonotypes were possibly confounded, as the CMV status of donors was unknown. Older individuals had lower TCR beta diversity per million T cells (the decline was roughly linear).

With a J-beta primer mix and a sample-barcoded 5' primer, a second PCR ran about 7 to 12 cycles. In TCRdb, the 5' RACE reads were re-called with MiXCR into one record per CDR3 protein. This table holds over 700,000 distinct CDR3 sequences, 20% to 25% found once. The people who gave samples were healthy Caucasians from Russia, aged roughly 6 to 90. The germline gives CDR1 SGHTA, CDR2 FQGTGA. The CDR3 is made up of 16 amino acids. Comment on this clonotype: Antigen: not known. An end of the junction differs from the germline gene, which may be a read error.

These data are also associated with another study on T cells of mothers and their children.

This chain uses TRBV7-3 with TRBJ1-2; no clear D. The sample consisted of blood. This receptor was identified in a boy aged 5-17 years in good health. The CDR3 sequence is CDSSLTVQTTNYGYTF. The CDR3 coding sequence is TGTGACAGCAGCTTAACTGTTCAGACAACTAACTATGGCTACACCTTC.